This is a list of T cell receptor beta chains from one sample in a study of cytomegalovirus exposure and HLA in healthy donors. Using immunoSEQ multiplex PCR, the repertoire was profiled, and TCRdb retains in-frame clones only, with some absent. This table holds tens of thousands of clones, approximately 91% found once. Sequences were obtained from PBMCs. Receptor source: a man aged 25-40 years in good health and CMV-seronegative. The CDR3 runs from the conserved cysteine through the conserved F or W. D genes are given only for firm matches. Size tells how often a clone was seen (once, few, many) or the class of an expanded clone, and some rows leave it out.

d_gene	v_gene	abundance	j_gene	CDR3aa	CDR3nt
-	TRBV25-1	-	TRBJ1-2	CASSPTGPTYGYTF	TGTGCCAGCAGTCCTACAGGGCCAACCTATGGCTACACCTTC
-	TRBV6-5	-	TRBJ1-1	CASSYRGTGTEAFF	TGTGCCAGCAGTTATCGGGGTACTGGGACTGAAGCTTTCTTT
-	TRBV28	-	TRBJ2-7	CASSTSYEQYF	TGTGCCAGCTCCACAAGCTACGAGCAGTACTTC
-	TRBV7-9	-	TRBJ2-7	CASSLVRGEGEQYF	TGTGCCAGCAGCTTAGTGAGGGGGGAGGGTGAGCAGTACTTC
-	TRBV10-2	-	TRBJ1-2	CASRGLTYGYTF	TGCGCCAGCAGGGGACTTACCTATGGCTACACCTTC
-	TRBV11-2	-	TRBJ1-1	CASSLDQGREAFF	TGTGCCAGCAGCTTAGATCAGGGGCGGGAAGCTTTCTTT
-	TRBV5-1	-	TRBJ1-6	CASSLSPDRNNSPLHF	TGCGCCAGCAGCTTGAGTCCCGACAGGAATAATTCACCCCTCCACTTT
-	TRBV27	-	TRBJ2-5	CASSLAGYQETQYF	TGTGCCAGCAGTTTAGCGGGGTACCAAGAGACCCAGTACTTC
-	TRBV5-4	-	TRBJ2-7	CASSRSGSSIYEQYF	TGTGCCAGCAGCCGCAGCGGGTCCTCCATTTACGAGCAGTACTTC
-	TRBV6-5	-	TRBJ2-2	CASSYGLNTGELFF	TGTGCCAGCAGTTACGGGCTGAACACCGGGGAGCTGTTTTTT
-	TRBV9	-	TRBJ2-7	CASSDSRPGSSYEQYF	TGTGCCAGCAGCGACAGCCGGCCTGGGAGCTCCTACGAGCAGTACTTC
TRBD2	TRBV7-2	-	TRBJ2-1	CASSSQGTSVFEQFF	TGTGCCAGCAGCTCGCAGGGGACTAGCGTATTTGAGCAGTTCTTC
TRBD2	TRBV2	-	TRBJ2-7	CASSESDREPGGEQYF	TGTGCCAGCAGTGAATCGGACCGGGAGCCGGGGGGCGAGCAGTACTTC
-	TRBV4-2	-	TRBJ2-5	CASSQDLWQSRETQYF	TGTGCCAGCAGCCAAGACTTGTGGCAGTCCCGAGAGACCCAGTACTTC
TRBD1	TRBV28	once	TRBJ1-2	CASSLPGQVFGLGGYTF	TGTGCCAGCAGTCTACCGGGACAGGTATTCGGTTTGGGTGGCTACACCTTC
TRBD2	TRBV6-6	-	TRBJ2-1	CASNLAEINEQFF	TGTGCCAGCAACCTAGCGGAGATCAATGAGCAGTTCTTC
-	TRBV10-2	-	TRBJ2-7	CASSEVRRAYEQYF	TGCGCCAGCAGTGAGGTCAGGAGGGCCTACGAGCAGTACTTC
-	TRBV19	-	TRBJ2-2	CASTPVQGTPNTGELFF	TGTGCCAGTACCCCGGTCCAGGGGACACCTAACACCGGGGAGCTGTTTTTT
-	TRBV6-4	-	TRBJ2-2	CASSDSRENTGELFF	TGTGCCAGCAGTGACTCGCGGGAGAACACCGGGGAGCTGTTTTTT
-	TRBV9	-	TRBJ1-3	CASSVAHTGSGNTIYF	TGTGCCAGCAGCGTAGCCCATACAGGGTCTGGAAACACCATATATTTT
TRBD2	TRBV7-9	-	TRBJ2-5	CASSLGLAGGETQYF	TGTGCCAGCAGCTTAGGGCTAGCGGGGGGAGAGACCCAGTACTTC
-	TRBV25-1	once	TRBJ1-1	CASSPEISANTEAFF	TGTGCCAGCAGTCCGGAGATCAGTGCGAACACTGAAGCTTTCTTT
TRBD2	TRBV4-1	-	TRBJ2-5	CASSHQRGGKGPETQYF	TGCGCCAGCAGCCATCAACGGGGGGGAAAGGGGCCCGAGACCCAGTACTTC
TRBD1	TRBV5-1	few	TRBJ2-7	CASSETGQGYEQYF	TGCGCCAGCAGCGAAACGGGACAGGGCTACGAGCAGTACTTC
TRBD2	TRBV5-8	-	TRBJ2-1	CASSTGTSGGEQFF	TGTGCCAGCAGCACAGGGACTAGCGGGGGGGAGCAGTTCTTC
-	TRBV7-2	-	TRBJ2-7	CASSNRLTGYEQYF	TGTGCCAGCAGCAACCGTCTAACAGGTTACGAGCAGTACTTC
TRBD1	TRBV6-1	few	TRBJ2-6	CASSEAAGGTSGANVLTF	TGTGCCAGCAGTGAAGCTGCAGGGGGCACCTCTGGGGCCAACGTCCTGACTTTC
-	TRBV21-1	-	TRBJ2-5	CASSKSTRRGTETQYF	TGTGCCAGCAGCAAGTCAACTCGGCGGGGGACGGAGACCCAGTACTTC
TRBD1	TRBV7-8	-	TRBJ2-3	CASSPGQGNTDTQYF	TGTGCCAGCAGCCCAGGACAGGGGAACACAGATACGCAGTATTTT
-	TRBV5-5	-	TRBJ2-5	CASSFLYRGSTGTGTQYF	TGTGCCAGCAGCTTCCTATATCGAGGGTCAACAGGGACCGGGACCCAGTACTTC
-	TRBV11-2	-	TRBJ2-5	CASSLGREETQYF	TGTGCCAGCAGCTTAGGCAGGGAAGAGACCCAGTACTTC
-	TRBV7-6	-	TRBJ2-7	CASNTDSPSYEQYF	TGTGCCAGCAACACCGACAGTCCTTCCTACGAGCAGTACTTC
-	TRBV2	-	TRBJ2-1	CASINRRKQFF	TGTGCCAGTATTAACAGGAGAAAGCAGTTCTTC
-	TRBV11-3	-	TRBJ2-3	CASSIQGRTDTQYF	TGTGCCAGCAGCATACAGGGCCGCACAGATACGCAGTATTTT
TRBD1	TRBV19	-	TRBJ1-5	CASSRSTGGQPQHF	TGTGCCAGTAGTAGGTCCACAGGGGGTCAGCCCCAGCATTTT
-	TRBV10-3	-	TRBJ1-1	CAISSEGVGNTEAFF	TGTGCCATCAGCAGCGAAGGGGTCGGGAACACTGAAGCTTTCTTT
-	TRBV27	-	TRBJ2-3	CASTFGGSDTQYF	TGTGCCAGCACTTTCGGGGGTTCAGATACGCAGTATTTT
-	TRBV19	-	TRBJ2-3	CASSMPGSTDTQYF	TGTGCCAGTAGTATGCCGGGAAGCACAGATACGCAGTATTTT
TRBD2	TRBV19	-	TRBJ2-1	CASKGLAGILGEQFF	TGTGCCAGTAAAGGACTAGCGGGGATCCTGGGGGAGCAGTTCTTC
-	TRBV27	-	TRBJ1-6	CASSPTLRASNSPLHF	TGTGCCAGCAGTCCAACACTGAGGGCTTCGAATTCACCCCTCCACTTT
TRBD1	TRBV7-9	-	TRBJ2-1	CASSLYGDRYNEQFF	TGTGCCAGCAGCTTATACGGGGACAGATACAATGAGCAGTTCTTC
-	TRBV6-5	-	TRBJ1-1	CASSPPRASTEAFF	TGTGCCAGCAGCCCACCGAGGGCTAGCACTGAAGCTTTCTTT
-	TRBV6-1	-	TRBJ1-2	CASRPRGAVYGYTF	TGTGCCAGCAGACCCCGGGGGGCAGTCTATGGCTACACCTTC
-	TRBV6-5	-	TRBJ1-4	CASRSTGTREKLFF	TGTGCCAGCAGATCAACCGGGACAAGGGAAAAACTGTTTTTT
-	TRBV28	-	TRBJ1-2	CASSLREIYIRGYTF	TGTGCCAGCAGTTTAAGGGAGATATACATCCGGGGCTACACCTTC
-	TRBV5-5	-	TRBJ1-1	CASSLRRRGSAFF	TGTGCCAGCAGCTTGCGGCGGAGAGGGTCGGCTTTCTTT
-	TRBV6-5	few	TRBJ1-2	CASTGARSYGYTF	TGTGCCAGTACTGGGGCAAGATCGTATGGCTACACCTTC
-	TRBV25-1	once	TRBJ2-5	CASSEFEGWTAETQYF	TGTGCCAGCAGTGAATTCGAAGGATGGACAGCTGAGACCCAGTACTTC
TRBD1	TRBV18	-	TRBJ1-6	CASSPGQEESPLHF	TGTGCCAGCTCACCGGGACAGGAGGAATCACCCCTCCACTTT
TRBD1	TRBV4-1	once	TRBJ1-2	CASSQDRGAIQGSGYTF	TGCGCCAGCAGCCAAGATCGCGGGGCCATACAGGGGAGTGGCTACACCTTC
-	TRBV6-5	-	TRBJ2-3	CASSWAGRDTQYF	TGTGCCAGCAGTTGGGCCGGGAGAGATACGCAGTATTTT
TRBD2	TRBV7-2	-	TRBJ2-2	CASRYSGANTGELFF	TGTGCCAGCCGATATAGCGGGGCGAACACCGGGGAGCTGTTTTTT
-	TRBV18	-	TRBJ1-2	CASSPNRGDYGYTF	TGTGCCAGCTCACCAAATCGGGGGGACTATGGCTACACCTTC
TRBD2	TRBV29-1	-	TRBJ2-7	CSVGSGGAVEQYF	TGCAGCGTTGGAAGCGGGGGGGCGGTCGAGCAGTACTTC